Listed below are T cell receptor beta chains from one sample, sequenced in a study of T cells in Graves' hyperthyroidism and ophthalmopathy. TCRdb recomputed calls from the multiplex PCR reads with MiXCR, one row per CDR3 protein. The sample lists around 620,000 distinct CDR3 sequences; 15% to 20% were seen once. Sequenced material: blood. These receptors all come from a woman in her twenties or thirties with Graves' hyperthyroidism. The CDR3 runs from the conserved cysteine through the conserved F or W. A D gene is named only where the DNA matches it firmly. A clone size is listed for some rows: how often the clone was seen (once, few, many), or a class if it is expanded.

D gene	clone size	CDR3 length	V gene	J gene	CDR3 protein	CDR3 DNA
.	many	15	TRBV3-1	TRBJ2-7	CASSQDRRHSYEQYF	TGTGCCAGCAGCCAAGATCGGCGGCACTCCTACGAGCAGTACTTC
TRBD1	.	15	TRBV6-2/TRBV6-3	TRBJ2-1	CASSYGTGTYNEQFF	TGTGCCAGCAGTTATGGGACAGGAACCTACAATGAGCAGTTCTTC
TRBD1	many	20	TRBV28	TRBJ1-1	CASGDRVLAEAFGVLAEAFF	TGTGCCAGCGGTGACAGGGTGCTCGCTGAAGCTTTCGGGGTGCTCGCTGAAGCTTTCTTT
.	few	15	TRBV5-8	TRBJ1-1	CASSLTSRGNTEAFF	TGTGCCAGCAGCTTGACGAGTCGGGGGAACACTGAAGCTTTCTTT
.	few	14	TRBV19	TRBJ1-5	CASTRVHSNQPQHF	TGTGCCAGTACCCGCGTCCATAGCAATCAGCCCCAGCATTTT
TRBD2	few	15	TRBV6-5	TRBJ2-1	CASSYLGGVGDEQFF	TGTGCCAGCAGTTACTTGGGAGGGGTGGGGGATGAGCAGTTCTTC
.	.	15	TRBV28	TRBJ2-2	CASSFRGLATGELFF	TGTGCCAGCAGTTTCCGGGGGCTGGCCACCGGGGAGCTGTTTTTT
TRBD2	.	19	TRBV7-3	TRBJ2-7	CASSLIRASGRRDAYEQYF	TGTGCCAGCAGCTTAATCCGGGCTAGCGGGAGGAGAGATGCCTACGAGCAGTACTTC
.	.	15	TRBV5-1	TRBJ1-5	CASSWGGSLGQPQHF	TGCGCCAGCAGCTGGGGAGGATCATTAGGGCAGCCCCAGCATTTT
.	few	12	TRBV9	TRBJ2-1	CASSVDSGEQFF	TGTGCCAGCAGCGTCGATTCGGGTGAGCAGTTCTTC
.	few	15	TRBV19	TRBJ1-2	CASSIVGEGNYGYTF	TGTGCCAGTAGTATCGTTGGGGAAGGAAACTATGGCTACACCTTC
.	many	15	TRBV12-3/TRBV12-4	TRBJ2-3	CASSPLWGAEDTQYF	TGTGCCAGCAGTCCGCTTTGGGGGGCGGAAGATACGCAGTATTTT
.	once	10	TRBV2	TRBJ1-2	CARALNGYTF	TGTGCCAGAGCTCTTAATGGCTACACCTTC
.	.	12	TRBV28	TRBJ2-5	CASSLSSKTQYF	TGTGCCAGCAGTTTGTCCTCGAAGACCCAGTACTTC
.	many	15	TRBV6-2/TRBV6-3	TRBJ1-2	CASRKRGQPNYGYTF	TGTGCCAGCAGGAAAAGAGGACAGCCGAACTATGGCTACACCTTC
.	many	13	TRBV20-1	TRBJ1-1	CSARDRKNTEAFF	TGCAGTGCTAGAGATCGGAAGAACACTGAAGCTTTCTTT
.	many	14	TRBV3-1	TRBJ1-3	CASSKQASGNTIYF	TGTGCCAGCAGCAAACAGGCCTCTGGAAACACCATATATTTT
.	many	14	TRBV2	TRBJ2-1	CASGRGRSYNEQFF	TGTGCCAGCGGCCGGGGGCGCTCCTACAATGAGCAGTTCTTC
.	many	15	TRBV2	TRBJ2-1	CASSEGLGTGHEQFF	TGTGCCAGCAGTGAAGGACTAGGGACGGGCCATGAGCAGTTCTTC
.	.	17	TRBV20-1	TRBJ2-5	CSASILGSETPQETQYF	TGCAGTGCTAGTATCTTGGGGAGCGAGACACCCCAAGAGACCCAGTACTTC
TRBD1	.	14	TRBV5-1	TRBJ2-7	CASSLDRVLSEQYF	TGCGCCAGCAGCCTTGACAGGGTCCTGAGCGAGCAGTACTTC
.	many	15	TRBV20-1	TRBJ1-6	CSARDDGGQNSPLHF	TGCAGTGCTAGAGATGACGGGGGGCAAAATTCACCCCTCCACTTT
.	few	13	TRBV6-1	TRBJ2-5	CASSWTAQETQYF	TGTGCCAGCAGTTGGACAGCTCAAGAGACCCAGTACTTC
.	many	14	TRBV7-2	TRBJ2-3	CASSFAGLTDTQYF	TGTGCCAGCAGCTTTGCGGGTCTAACAGATACGCAGTATTTT
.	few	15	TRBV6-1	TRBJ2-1	CASSSRSSSYNEQFF	TGTGCCAGCAGTAGCCGGTCCAGCTCCTACAATGAGCAGTTCTTC
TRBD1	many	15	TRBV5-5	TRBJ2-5	CASSLAGGSEETQYF	TGTGCCAGCAGCTTGGCAGGGGGCTCGGAGGAGACCCAGTACTTC
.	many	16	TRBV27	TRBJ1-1	CASSAALSRGNTEAFF	TGTGCCAGCAGCGCCGCTTTAAGTCGGGGGAACACTGAAGCTTTCTTT
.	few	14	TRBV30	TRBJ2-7	CAWSVPGGAYEQYF	TGTGCCTGGAGTGTGCCCGGGGGCGCGTACGAGCAGTACTTC
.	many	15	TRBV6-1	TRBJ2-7	CASNPRQGGSYEQYF	TGTGCCAGCAACCCACGACAGGGAGGTTCTTACGAGCAGTACTTC
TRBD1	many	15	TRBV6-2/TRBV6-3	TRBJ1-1	CASSYIGQGVTEAFF	TGTGCCAGCAGTTACATTGGACAGGGGGTTACTGAAGCTTTCTTT
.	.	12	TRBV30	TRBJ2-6	CAVFFGANVLTF	TGTGCCGTGTTCTTTGGGGCCAACGTCCTGACTTTC
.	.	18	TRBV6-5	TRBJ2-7	CASSLWGYGAAGSYEQYF	TGTGCCAGCAGTTTATGGGGATACGGTGCGGCCGGCTCCTACGAGCAGTACTTC
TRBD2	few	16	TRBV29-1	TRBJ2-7	CSVKPWTSGHTYEQYF	TGCAGCGTCAAACCGTGGACTAGCGGGCATACCTACGAGCAGTACTTC
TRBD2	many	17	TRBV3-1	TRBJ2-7	CASSSGLAGVFAYEQYF	TGTGCCAGCAGTTCAGGACTAGCGGGAGTCTTCGCTTACGAGCAGTACTTC
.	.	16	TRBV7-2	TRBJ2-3	CASSLYLAPSTDTQYF	TGTGCCAGCAGCTTATATTTAGCCCCAAGCACAGATACGCAGTATTTT
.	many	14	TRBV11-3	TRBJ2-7	CASSLERESYEQYF	TGTGCCAGCAGCTTAGAGAGGGAGTCCTACGAGCAGTACTTC
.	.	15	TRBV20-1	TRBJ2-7	CSATLYGTPTNEQYF	TGCAGTGCTACTTTATATGGGACACCGACAAATGAGCAGTACTTC
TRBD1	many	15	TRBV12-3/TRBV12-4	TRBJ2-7	CASSLWTGNSYEQYF	TGTGCCAGCAGTTTGTGGACAGGGAATTCCTACGAGCAGTACTTC
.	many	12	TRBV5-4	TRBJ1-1	CASSLAPTEAFF	TGTGCCAGCAGCTTGGCCCCCACTGAAGCTTTCTTT
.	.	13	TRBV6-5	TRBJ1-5	CASSYKGDQPQHF	TGTGCCAGCAGTTACAAGGGGGATCAGCCCCAGCATTTT
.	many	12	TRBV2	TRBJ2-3	CASTRGTDTQYF	TGTGCCAGCACGAGGGGCACAGATACGCAGTATTTT
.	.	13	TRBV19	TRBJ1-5	CASSIMVEQPQHF	TGTGCCAGTAGTATTATGGTTGAACAGCCCCAGCATTTT
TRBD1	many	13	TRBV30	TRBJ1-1	CAWAGTANTEAFF	TGTGCCTGGGCCGGGACAGCAAACACTGAAGCTTTCTTT
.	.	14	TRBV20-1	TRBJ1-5	CSAKGKAGHQPQHF	TGCAGTGCTAAAGGAAAGGCGGGCCATCAGCCCCAGCATTTT
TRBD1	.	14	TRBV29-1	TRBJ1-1	CSVCEDRVNTEAFF	TGCAGCGTCTGCGAGGACAGGGTGAACACTGAAGCTTTCTTT
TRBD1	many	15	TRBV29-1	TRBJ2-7	CSVGAGGRVWDEQYF	TGCAGCGTTGGGGCAGGGGGCCGTGTGTGGGACGAGCAGTACTTC
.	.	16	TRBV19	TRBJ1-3	CASSPLTANSGNTIYF	TGTGCCAGTAGTCCCTTGACAGCCAACTCTGGAAACACCATATATTTT
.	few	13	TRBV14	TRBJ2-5	CASSQDGQETQYF	TGTGCCAGCAGCCAGGACGGGCAAGAGACCCAGTACTTC
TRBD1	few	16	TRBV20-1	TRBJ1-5	CSAQDRGQVSNQPQHF	TGCAGTGCTCAAGACAGGGGGCAGGTTAGCAATCAGCCCCAGCATTTT
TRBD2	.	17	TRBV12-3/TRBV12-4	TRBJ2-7	CASSDTSGLAGGYEQYF	TGTGCCAGCAGTGACACATCGGGACTAGCGGGGGGCTACGAGCAGTACTTC
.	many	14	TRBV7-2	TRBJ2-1	CASSFILPSNEQFF	TGTGCCAGCAGCTTCATCCTTCCCAGTAATGAGCAGTTCTTC
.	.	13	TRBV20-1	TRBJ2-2	CSASARITGELFF	TGCAGTGCTAGTGCTAGAATCACCGGGGAGCTGTTTTTT
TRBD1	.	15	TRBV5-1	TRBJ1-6	CASSLAGTGLSPLHF	TGCGCCAGCAGCTTGGCCGGGACAGGACTATCACCCCTCCACTTT
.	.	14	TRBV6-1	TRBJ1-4	CASSIQASNEKLFF	TGTGCCAGCAGCATACAGGCGTCTAATGAAAAACTGTTTTTT